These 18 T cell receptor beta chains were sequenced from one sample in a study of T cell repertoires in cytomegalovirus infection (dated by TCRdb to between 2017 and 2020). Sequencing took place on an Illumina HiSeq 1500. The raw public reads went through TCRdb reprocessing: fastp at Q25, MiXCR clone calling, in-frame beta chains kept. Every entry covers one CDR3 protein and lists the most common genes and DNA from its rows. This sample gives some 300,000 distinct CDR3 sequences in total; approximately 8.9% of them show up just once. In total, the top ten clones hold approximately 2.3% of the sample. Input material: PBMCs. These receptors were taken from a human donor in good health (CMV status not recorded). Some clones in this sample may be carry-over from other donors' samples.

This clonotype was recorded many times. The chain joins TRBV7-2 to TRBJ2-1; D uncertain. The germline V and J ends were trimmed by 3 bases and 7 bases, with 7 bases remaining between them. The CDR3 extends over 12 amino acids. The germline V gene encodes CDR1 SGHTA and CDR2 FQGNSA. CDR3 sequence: CASSLRLNEQFF. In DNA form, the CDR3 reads TGTGCCAGCAGCTTGAGGCTTAATGAGCAGTTCTTC.

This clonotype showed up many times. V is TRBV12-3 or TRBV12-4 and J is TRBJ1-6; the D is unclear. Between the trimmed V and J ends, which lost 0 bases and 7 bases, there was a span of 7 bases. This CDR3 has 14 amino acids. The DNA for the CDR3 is TGTGCCAGCAGTTTAGCGATTGGCAATTCACCCCTCCACTTT. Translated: CASSLAIGNSPLHF.

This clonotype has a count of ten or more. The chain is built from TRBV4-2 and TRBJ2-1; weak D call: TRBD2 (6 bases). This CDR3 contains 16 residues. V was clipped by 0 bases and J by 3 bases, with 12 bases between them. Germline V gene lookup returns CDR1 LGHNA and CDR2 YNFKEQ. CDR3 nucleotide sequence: TGTGCCAGCAGCCAAGATTTGGCGGGAAGCTACAATGAGCAGTTCTTC. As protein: CASSQDLAGSYNEQFF.

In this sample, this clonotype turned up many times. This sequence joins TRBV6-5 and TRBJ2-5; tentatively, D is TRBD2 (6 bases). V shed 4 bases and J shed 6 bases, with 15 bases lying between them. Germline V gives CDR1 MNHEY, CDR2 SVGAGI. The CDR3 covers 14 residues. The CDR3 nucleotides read TGTGCCAGCAGTTCCCCGGGACTGTTAAAGACCCAGTACTTC. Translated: CASSSPGLLKTQYF.

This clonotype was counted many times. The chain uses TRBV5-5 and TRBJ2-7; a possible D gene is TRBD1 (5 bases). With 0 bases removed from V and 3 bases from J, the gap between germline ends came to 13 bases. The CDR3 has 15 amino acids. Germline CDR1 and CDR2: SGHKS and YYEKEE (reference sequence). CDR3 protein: CASSLEWQGFYEQYF. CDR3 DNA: TGTGCCAGCAGCTTGGAATGGCAGGGATTCTACGAGCAGTACTTC. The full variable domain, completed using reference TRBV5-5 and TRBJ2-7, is DAGVTQSPTHLIKTRGQQVTLRCSPISGHKSVSWYQQVLGQGPQFIFQYYEKEERGRGNFPDRFSARQFPNYSSELNVNALLLGDSALYLCASSLEWQGFYEQYFGPGTRLTVT.

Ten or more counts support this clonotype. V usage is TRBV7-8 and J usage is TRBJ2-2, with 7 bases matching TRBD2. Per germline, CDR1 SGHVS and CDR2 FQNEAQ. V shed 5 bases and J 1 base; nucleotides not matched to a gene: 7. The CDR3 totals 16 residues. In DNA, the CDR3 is TGTGCCAGCAGCCCGAGGGAGGGAAGGAACACCGGGGAGCTGTTTTTT. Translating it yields CASSPREGRNTGELFF. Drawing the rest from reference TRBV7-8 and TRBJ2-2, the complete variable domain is GAGVSQSPRYKVAKRGQDVALRCDPISGHVSLFWYQQALGQGPEFLTYFQNEAQLDKSGLPSDRFFAERPEGSVSTLKIQRTQQEDSAVYLCASSPREGRNTGELFFGEGSRLTVL.

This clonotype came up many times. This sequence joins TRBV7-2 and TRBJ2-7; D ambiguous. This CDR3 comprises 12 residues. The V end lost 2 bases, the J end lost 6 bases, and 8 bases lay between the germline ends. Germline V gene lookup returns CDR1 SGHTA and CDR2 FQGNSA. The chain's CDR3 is CASSLLRLEQYF. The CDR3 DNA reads TGTGCCAGCAGCTTATTGCGTCTCGAGCAGTACTTC.

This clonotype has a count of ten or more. The DNA for the CDR3 is TGCAGTGCTAGAGACGCCAGGACAAATTTGAACTATGGCTACACCTTC. The encoded protein is CSARDARTNLNYGYTF. The chain carries TRBV20-1 and TRBJ1-2, with a weak D call TRBD1 (5 bases). Between the trimmed V and J ends, which lost 0 bases and 2 bases, there was a span of 16 bases. The CDR3 runs 16 residues. Per the germline V gene, CDR1 is DFQATT and CDR2 is SNEGSKA (reference sequence).

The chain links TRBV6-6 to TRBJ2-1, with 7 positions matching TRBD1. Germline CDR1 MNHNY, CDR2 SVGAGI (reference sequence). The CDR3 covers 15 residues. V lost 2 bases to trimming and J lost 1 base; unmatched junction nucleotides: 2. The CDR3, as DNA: TGTGCCAGCAGTTACGACAGGGCTTCCTACAATGAGCAGTTCTTC. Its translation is CASSYDRASYNEQFF.

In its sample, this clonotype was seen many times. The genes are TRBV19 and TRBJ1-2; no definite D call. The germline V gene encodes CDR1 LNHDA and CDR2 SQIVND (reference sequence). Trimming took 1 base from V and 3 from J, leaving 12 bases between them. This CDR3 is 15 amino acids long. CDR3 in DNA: TGTGCCAGTAGTATAGTTCACAACGCTGACTATGGCTACACCTTC. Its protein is CASSIVHNADYGYTF.

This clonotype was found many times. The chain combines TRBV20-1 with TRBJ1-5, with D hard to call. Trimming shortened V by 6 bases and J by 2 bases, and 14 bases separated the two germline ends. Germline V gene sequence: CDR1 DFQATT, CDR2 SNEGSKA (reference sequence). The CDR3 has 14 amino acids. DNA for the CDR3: TGCAGTGCCCCCTCCAGGACGGGCAATCAGCCCCAGCATTTT. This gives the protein CSAPSRTGNQPQHF.

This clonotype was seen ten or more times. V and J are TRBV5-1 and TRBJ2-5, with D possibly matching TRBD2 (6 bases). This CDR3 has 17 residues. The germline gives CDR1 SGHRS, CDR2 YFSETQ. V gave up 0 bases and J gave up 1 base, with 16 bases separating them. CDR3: CASSLGSYSGVQETQYF. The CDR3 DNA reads TGCGCCAGCAGCTTGGGGTCTTACTCGGGGGTCCAAGAGACCCAGTACTTC.

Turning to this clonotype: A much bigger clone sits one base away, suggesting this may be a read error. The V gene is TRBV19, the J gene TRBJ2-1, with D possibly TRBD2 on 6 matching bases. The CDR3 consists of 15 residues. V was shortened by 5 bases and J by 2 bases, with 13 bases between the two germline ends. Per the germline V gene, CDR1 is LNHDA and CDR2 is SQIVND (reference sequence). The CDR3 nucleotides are TGTGCCAGTAGTGCCCCTAGCGTAACCTACAATGAGCAGTTCTTC. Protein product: CASSAPSVTYNEQFF. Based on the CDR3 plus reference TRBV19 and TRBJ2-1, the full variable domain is DGGITQSPKYLFRKEGQNVTLSCEQNLNHDAMYWYRQDPGQGLRLIYYSQIVNDFQKGDIAEGYSVSREKKESFPLTVTSAQKNPTAFYLCASSAPSVTYNEQFFGPGTRLTVL.

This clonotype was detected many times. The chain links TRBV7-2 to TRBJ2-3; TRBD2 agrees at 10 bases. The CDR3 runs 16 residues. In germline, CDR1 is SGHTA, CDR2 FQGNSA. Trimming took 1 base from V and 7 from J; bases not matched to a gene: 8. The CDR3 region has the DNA TGTGCCAGCAGCTTAGAGCGGGGGGGCCATGGAAATACGCAGTATTTT. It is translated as CASSLERGGHGNTQYF. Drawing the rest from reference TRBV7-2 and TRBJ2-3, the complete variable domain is GAGVSQSPSNKVTEKGKDVELRCDPISGHTALYWYRQSLGQGLEFLIYFQGNSAPDKSGLPSDRFSAERTGGSVSTLTIQRTQQEDSAVYLCASSLERGGHGNTQYFGPGTRLTVL.

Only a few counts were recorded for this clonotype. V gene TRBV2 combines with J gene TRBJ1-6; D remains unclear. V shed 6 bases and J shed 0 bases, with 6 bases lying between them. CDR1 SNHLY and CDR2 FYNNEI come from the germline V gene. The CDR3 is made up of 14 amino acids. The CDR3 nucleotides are TGTGCCAGCAGCACGAACTCCTATAATTCACCCCTCCACTTT. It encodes CASSTNSYNSPLHF.

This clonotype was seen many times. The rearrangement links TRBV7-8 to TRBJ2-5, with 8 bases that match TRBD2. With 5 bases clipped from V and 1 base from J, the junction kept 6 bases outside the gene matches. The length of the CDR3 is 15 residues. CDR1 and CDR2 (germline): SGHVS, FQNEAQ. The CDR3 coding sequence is TGTGCCAGCAGCATCGCCGGGGGGGTCCAAGAGACCCAGTACTTC. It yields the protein CASSIAGGVQETQYF.

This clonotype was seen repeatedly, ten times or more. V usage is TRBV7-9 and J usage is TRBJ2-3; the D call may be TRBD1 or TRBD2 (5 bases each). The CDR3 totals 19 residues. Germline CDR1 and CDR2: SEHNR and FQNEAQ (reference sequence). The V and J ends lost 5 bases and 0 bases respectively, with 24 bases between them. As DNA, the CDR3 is TGTGCCAGCAGCCCGAGTACTAGACGGCTGGGGCCCAGCACAGATACGCAGTATTTT. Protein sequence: CASSPSTRRLGPSTDTQYF.

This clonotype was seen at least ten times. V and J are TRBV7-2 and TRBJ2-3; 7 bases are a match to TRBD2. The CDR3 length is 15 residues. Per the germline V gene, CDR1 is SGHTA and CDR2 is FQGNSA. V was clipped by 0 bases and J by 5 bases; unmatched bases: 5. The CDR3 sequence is CASSLAGGFLDTQYF. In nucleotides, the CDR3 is TGTGCCAGCAGCTTAGCGGGGGGGTTTTTAGATACGCAGTATTTT.